This T cell receptor (beta chain) was observed in a study of identical twins. TCRdb processed the 5' RACE reads anew with MiXCR; each CDR3 protein has one entry. The profile shows about 470,000 distinct CDR3 sequences, more than 20% of them singletons. This clonotype has only a few counts. This CDR3 comprises 13 residues. CDR1 is WNHNN and CDR2 is SYGVQD in the germline V gene (reference sequence). Trimming took 3 bases from V and 2 from J, leaving 6 bases between them. These data were also reused for a study on T cells expressing NK-cell markers.

The chain links TRBV10-1 to TRBJ2-3; D unresolved. The sample taken for sequencing was CD4+ T cells sorted from blood. The TCR originated in a woman between 18 and 29 years old in good health. This CDR3 reads CASSDQITDTQYF. Written as DNA, the CDR3 is TGCGCCAGCAGTGACCAGATCACAGATACGCAGTATTTT.